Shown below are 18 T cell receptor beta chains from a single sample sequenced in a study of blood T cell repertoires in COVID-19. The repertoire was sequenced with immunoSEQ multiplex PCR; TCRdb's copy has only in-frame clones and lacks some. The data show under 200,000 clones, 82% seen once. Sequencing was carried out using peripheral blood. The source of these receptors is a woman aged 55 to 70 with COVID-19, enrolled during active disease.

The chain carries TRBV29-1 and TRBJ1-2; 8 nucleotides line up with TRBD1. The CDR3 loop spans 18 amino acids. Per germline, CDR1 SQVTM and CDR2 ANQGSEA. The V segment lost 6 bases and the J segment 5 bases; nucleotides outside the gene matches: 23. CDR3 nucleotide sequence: TGCAGCGTCCCCAACTCGGGACAGGACGCTTTTGGTCGGTATGGCTACACCTTC. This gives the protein CSVPNSGQDAFGRYGYTF.

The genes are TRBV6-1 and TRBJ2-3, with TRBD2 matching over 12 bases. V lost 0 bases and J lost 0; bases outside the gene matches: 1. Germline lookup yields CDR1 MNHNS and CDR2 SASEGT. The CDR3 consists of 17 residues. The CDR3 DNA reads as TGTGCCAGCAGTGAAGCACTAGCGGGAGGTAGCACAGATACGCAGTATTTT. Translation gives CASSEALAGGSTDTQYF.

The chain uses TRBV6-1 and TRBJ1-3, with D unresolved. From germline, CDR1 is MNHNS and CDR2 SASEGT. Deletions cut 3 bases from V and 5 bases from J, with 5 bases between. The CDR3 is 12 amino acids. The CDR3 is CASSDNRNTIYF. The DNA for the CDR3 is TGTGCCAGCAGTGATAATCGAAACACCATATATTTT.

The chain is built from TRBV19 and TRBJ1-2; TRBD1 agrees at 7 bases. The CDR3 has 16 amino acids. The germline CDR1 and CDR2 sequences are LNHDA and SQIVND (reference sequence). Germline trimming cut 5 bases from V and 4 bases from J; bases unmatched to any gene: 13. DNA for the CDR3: TGTGCCAGTAGTCTGATTGCCGGGACAGCCACCTATGGCTACACCTTC. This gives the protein CASSLIAGTATYGYTF.

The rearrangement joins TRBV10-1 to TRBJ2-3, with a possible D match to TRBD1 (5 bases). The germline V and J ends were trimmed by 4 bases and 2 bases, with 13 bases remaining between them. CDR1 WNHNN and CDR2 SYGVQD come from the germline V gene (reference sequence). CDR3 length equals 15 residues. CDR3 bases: TGCGCCAGCAGTGCACAGGTCCTCTTCACAGATACGCAGTATTTT. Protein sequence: CASSAQVLFTDTQYF.

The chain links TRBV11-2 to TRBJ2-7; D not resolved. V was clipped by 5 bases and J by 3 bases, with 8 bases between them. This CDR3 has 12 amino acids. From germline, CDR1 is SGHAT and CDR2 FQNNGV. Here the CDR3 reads CASSPSGYEQYF. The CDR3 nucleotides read TGTGCCAGCAGCCCCTCAGGCTACGAGCAGTACTTC.

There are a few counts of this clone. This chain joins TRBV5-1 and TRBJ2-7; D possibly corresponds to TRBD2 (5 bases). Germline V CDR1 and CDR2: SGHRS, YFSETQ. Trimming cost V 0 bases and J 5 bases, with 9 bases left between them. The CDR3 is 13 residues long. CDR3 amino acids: CASSLAPGNEQYF. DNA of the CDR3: TGCGCCAGCAGCTTGGCCCCGGGGAACGAGCAGTACTTC.

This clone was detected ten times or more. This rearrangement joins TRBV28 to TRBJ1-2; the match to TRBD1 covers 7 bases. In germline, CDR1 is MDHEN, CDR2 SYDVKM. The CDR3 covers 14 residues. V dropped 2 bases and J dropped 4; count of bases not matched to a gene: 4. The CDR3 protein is CASSLTGDSYGYTF. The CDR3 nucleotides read TGTGCCAGCAGTTTAACGGGGGACAGCTATGGCTACACCTTC.

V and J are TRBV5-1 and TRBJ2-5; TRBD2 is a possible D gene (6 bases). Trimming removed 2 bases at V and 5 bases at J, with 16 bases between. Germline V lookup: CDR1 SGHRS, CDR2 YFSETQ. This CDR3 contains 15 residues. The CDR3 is CASSFSTLGGETQYF. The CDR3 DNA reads TGCGCCAGCAGCTTCTCCACCCTTGGGGGGGAGACCCAGTACTTC.

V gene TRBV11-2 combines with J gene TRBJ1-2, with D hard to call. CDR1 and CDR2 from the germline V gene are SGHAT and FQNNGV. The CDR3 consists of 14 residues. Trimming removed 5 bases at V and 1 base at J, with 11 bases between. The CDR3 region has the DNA TGTGCCAGCAGCCCGGGTATCGATAACTATGGCTACACCTTC. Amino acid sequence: CASSPGIDNYGYTF.

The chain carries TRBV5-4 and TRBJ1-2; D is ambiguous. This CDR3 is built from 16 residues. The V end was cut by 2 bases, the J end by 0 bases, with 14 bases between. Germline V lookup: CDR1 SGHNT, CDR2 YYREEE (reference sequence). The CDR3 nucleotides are TGTGCCAGCAGCTTAGACGGGTCTGAAACTAACTATGGCTACACCTTC. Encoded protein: CASSLDGSETNYGYTF.

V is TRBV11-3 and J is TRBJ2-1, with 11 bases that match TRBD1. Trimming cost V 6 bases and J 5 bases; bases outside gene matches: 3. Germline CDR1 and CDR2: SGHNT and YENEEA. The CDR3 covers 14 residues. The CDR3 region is CASRKGQGDNEQFF. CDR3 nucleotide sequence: TGTGCCAGCAGAAAGGGACAGGGGGACAATGAGCAGTTCTTC.

CDR3 in DNA: TGTGCCAGCAGCTTACTTCAGGGCACTGAAGCTTTCTTT. Its translation: CASSLLQGTEAFF. The rearrangement links TRBV7-2 to TRBJ1-1; D may be TRBD1 (5 bases). V was cut by 2 bases and J by 4 bases, with 8 bases left in between. There are 13 residues in the CDR3. Germline CDR1 is SGHTA and CDR2 is FQGNSA.

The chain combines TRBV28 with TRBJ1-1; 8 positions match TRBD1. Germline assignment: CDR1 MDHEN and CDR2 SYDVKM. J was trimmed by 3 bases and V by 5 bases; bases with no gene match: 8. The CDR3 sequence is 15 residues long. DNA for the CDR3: TGTGCCAGCAGTCCCCCGAGACAGGGGTACACTGAAGCTTTCTTT. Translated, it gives CASSPPRQGYTEAFF.

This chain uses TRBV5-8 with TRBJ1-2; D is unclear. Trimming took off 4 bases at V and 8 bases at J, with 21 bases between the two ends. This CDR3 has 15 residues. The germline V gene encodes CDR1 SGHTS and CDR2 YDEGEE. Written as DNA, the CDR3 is TGTGCCAGCAGCCTGGTAACAGCCGGTTATCGGGGCTACACCTTC. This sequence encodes CASSLVTAGYRGYTF.

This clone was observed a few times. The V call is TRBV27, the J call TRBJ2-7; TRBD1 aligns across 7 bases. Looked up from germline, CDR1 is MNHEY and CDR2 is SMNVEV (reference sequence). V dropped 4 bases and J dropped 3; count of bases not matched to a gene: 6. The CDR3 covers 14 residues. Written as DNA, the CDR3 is TGTGCCAGCAGTTCTCTAGCAGGGGGCTACGAGCAGTACGTC. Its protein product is CASSSLAGGYEQYV.

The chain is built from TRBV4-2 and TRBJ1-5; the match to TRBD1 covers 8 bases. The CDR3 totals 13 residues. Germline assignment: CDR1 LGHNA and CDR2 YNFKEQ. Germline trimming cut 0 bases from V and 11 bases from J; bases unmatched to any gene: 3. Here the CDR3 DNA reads TGTGCCAGCAGCCAAGATCTGGACAGGGCCCAGCATTTT. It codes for CASSQDLDRAQHF.

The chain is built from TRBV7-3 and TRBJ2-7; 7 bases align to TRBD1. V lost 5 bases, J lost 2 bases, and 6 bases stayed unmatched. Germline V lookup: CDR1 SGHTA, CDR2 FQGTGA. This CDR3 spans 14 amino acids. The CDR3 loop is CASSRTGTAYEQYF. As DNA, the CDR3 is TGTGCCAGCAGCCGCACCGGGACAGCCTACGAGCAGTACTTC.